Following are 17 T cell receptor beta chains from one sample sequenced in a study of cytomegalovirus exposure and HLA in healthy donors (TCRdb year 2017). Library preparation was by the immunoSEQ multiplex PCR assay. A mixture of 60 forward primers for TCR Vbeta segments and 13 reverse primers for TCR Jbeta segments was used in the multiplex PCR. TCRdb's version of the immuneACCESS table is confined to in-frame rearrangements and falls short of the full clone set. An unresolved V gene accounts for under half of the shortfall where checked; the remainder is of unknown origin. Here the sample has around 130,000 clones; about 85% occur a single time. In total, the top ten clones hold under 7% of the sample. Sequences were obtained from PBMCs. The receptor source for this set is a woman aged 25-40 years in good health and CMV-seropositive.

The V gene is TRBV19, the J gene TRBJ1-1; 8 nucleotides line up with TRBD1. Trimming at V came to 5 bases and at J to 1 base, leaving 3 bases not matched to a gene. CDR3 length: 14 residues. Germline CDR1 LNHDA, CDR2 SQIVND (reference sequence). CDR3 amino acids: CASSGGTGNTEAFF. The DNA of the CDR3 is TGTGCCAGTAGTGGCGGGACAGGGAACACTGAAGCTTTCTTT.

This sequence joins TRBV30 and TRBJ2-5, with 9 bases identical to TRBD1. CDR1 is GTSNPN, CDR2 SVGIG, per germline (reference sequence). Trimming took 4 bases from V and 4 from J; bases not matched to a gene: 1. The CDR3 is 12 amino acids. DNA for the CDR3: TGTGCCTGGAAGACAGGGGGAGAGACCCAGTACTTC. Translating it yields CAWKTGGETQYF. The whole variable domain, filled in from reference TRBV30 and TRBJ2-5, reads SQTIHQWPATLVQPVGSPLSLECTVEGTSNPNLYWYRQAAGRGLQLLFYSVGIGQISSEVPQNLSASRPQDRQFILSSKKLLLSDSGFYLCAWKTGGETQYFGPGTRLLVL.

The rearrangement uses TRBV29-1 and TRBJ2-3; TRBD2 agrees at 7 bases. Unmatched junction bases numbered 12, after V lost 4 bases and J lost 2 bases. The CDR3 extends over 16 amino acids. CDR1 is SQVTM and CDR2 is ANQGSEA in the germline V gene. The CDR3 DNA reads TGCAGCGTTGTGGGAGGAGCGGGACTTTCCACAGATACGCAGTATTTT. As protein: CSVVGGAGLSTDTQYF.

V and J are TRBV28 and TRBJ2-5, with D possibly TRBD2 on 5 matching bases. The V end was cut by 3 bases, the J end by 4 bases, with 18 bases between. The CDR3 is 16 residues long. Germline CDR1 MDHEN, CDR2 SYDVKM. In nucleotides, the CDR3 is TGTGCCAGCAGTTTCGGAGGAAGTAGAGGTAGAGAGACCCAGTACTTC. Protein product: CASSFGGSRGRETQYF.

The rearrangement uses TRBV30 and TRBJ2-3; TRBD2 agrees at 12 bases. The CDR3 has 15 amino acids. The germline gives CDR1 GTSNPN, CDR2 SVGIG (reference sequence). After removal of 4 bases from V and 3 bases from J, the junction contained 5 bases not matched to a gene. The CDR3 region has the DNA TGTGCCTGGAACAGACTAGCGGGGGAAACAGATACGCAGTATTTT. It translates to CAWNRLAGETDTQYF.

This chain connects TRBV20-1 to TRBJ1-1, with 7 bases lining up with TRBD1. This CDR3 has 10 amino acids. Germline values: CDR1 DFQATT, CDR2 SNEGSKA (reference sequence). V lost 3 bases to trimming and J lost 10 bases; unmatched junction nucleotides: 2. CDR3 sequence (DNA): TGCAGTGCTAGTAGGGGGCGAGCTTTCTTT. Translation gives CSASRGRAFF.

The chain combines TRBV7-8 with TRBJ1-5, with 7 bases matching TRBD1. V dropped 1 base and J dropped 4; count of bases not matched to a gene: 7. Germline values: CDR1 SGHVS, CDR2 FQNEAQ. This CDR3 has 16 residues. The CDR3 DNA reads as TGTGCCAGCAGCTTAGAGACAGGGCTTACGAATCAGCCCCAGCATTTT. This translates into CASSLETGLTNQPQHF.

The V gene is TRBV28, the J gene TRBJ2-3; D ambiguous. The CDR3 totals 13 residues. Germline CDR1 reads MDHEN; CDR2 reads SYDVKM. Trimming took 4 bases from V and 1 from J, leaving 6 bases between them. This CDR3 reads CASSYRGTDTQYF. CDR3 DNA: TGTGCCAGCAGTTACCGGGGCACAGATACGCAGTATTTT.

The table lists this clone with a few counts. V gene TRBV10-3 combines with J gene TRBJ2-1; D is possibly TRBD1 (6 bases). The germline V gene has CDR1 ENHRY and CDR2 SYGVKD. The CDR3 is 14 amino acids. Trimming removed 4 bases at V and 5 bases at J, with 12 bases between. The CDR3 coding sequence is TGTGCCATCAGTGGACAGGTCGCCGACAATGAGCAGTTCTTC. Translation: CAISGQVADNEQFF.

Only a few counts were recorded for this clone. The chain joins TRBV6-6 to TRBJ2-1; 7 bases are a match to TRBD2. J lost 7 bases, V lost 5 bases, and 8 bases had no gene match. Germline CDR1 MNHNY, CDR2 SVGAGI (reference sequence). The CDR3 loop spans 14 amino acids. The CDR3 DNA reads TGTGCCAGCAGTGATACTAGCGCCCAAAATGAGCAGTTCTTC. It encodes CASSDTSAQNEQFF.

CDR3 coding DNA: TGCAGCGTTGGACACCGCCAAGACTATGGCTACACCTTC. Its protein product is CSVGHRQDYGYTF. The V call is TRBV29-1, the J call TRBJ1-2; D unresolved. The CDR3 runs to 13 residues. V shed 4 bases and J shed 3 bases, with 12 bases lying between them. CDR1 is SQVTM, CDR2 ANQGSEA, per germline.

The chain has TRBV5-1 and TRBJ2-1; TRBD1 matches 10 bases. Germline lookup yields CDR1 SGHRS and CDR2 YFSETQ. The CDR3 length is 17 residues. V lost 0 bases, J lost 3 bases, and 6 bases stayed unmatched. The CDR3 DNA follows: TGCGCCAGCAGCTTGGCCTTCGGGACAGGGGTCTACAATGAGCAGTTCTTC. Amino acid sequence: CASSLAFGTGVYNEQFF.

V gene TRBV28 combines with J gene TRBJ1-5; D unresolved. The CDR3 spans 15 residues. Looked up from germline, CDR1 is MDHEN and CDR2 is SYDVKM. V was trimmed by 2 bases and J by 4 bases, leaving 12 bases between them. DNA for the CDR3: TGTGCCAGCAGTTTAGGAACAGAGGGAAATCAGCCCCAGCATTTT. Its protein is CASSLGTEGNQPQHF. Full variable domain (outside the CDR3, taken from reference TRBV28 and TRBJ1-5): DVKVTQSSRYLVKRTGEKVFLECVQDMDHENMFWYRQDPGLGLRLIYFSYDVKMKEKGDIPEGYSVSREKKERFSLILESASTNQTSMYLCASSLGTEGNQPQHFGDGTRLSIL.

The CDR3 nucleotides are TGTGCCAGCAGTCCAAGGTCCACAGCCGATGAGACCCAGTACTTC. Translating gives CASSPRSTADETQYF. This chain links TRBV27 with TRBJ2-5; D not certain. This CDR3 comprises 15 residues. Germline V gene sequence: CDR1 MNHEY, CDR2 SMNVEV (reference sequence). V was cut by 5 bases and J by 5 bases, with 18 bases left in between.

The chain links TRBV5-4 to TRBJ1-1; maybe TRBD1 (5 bases). CDR1 and CDR2 (germline): SGHNT, YYREEE (reference sequence). CDR3 length: 16 amino acids. V was cut by 2 bases and J by 1 base, with 15 bases left in between. CDR3 protein: CASSFNPGHPNTEAFF. The CDR3 bases are TGTGCCAGCAGCTTTAACCCAGGACACCCGAACACTGAAGCTTTCTTT.

The CDR3 reads CASISAGTSGTGGEQFF. CDR3 in DNA: TGTGCCAGTATCTCAGCCGGGACTAGCGGGACAGGGGGCGAGCAGTTCTTC. The chain recombines TRBV19 with TRBJ2-1; tentative D call: TRBD2 (13 bases). Looked up from germline, CDR1 is LNHDA and CDR2 is SQIVND (reference sequence). V shed 7 bases and J shed 10 bases, with 29 bases lying between them. The CDR3 has 17 amino acids.

The chain links TRBV10-3 to TRBJ2-1; perhaps TRBD2 as D (6 bases). Germline V gives CDR1 ENHRY, CDR2 SYGVKD. V lost 2 bases, J lost 6 bases, and 14 bases lay in between. The CDR3 consists of 15 residues. Here the CDR3 DNA reads TGTGCCATCAGTGAGGGGGCGGGGCAGGCCAATGAGCAGTTCTTC. Protein: CAISEGAGQANEQFF.